The 24 T cell receptor beta chains presented below share a single source sample, sequenced in a study of blood T cell repertoires in COVID-19. The table came from immunoSEQ multiplex PCR; TCRdb's copy has only in-frame clones and leaves some out. This sample has 300,000 or so clones, with around 86% found just once. The source material was peripheral blood. The receptors here all came from a man aged 70-80 years with acute or convalescent COVID-19.

This clone showed up just once. V is TRBV11-2 and J is TRBJ2-4; D is unclear. CDR1 SGHAT and CDR2 FQNNGV come from the germline V gene. CDR3 length equals 13 residues. V was clipped by 5 bases and J by 8 bases, with 13 bases between them. The CDR3 reads CASSPAVSDIQYF. For the CDR3, the DNA is TGTGCCAGCAGCCCGGCAGTGAGCGACATTCAGTACTTC.

The chain uses TRBV6-2 or TRBV6-3 and TRBJ1-6; D ambiguous. With 5 bases removed from V and 9 bases from J, the gap between germline ends came to 11 bases. The germline gives CDR1 MNHEY, CDR2 SVGEGT. The CDR3 totals 13 residues. CDR3 DNA: TGTGCCAGCAGTCCCCATCGGGGTTCACCCCTCCACTTT. It translates to CASSPHRGSPLHF.

This clone was recorded a few times. The V gene is TRBV20-1, the J gene TRBJ1-2; maybe TRBD1 (6 bases). Germline CDR1 DFQATT, CDR2 SNEGSKA (reference sequence). CDR3 length: 10 residues. The V and J ends lost 6 bases and 10 bases respectively, with 12 bases between them. In DNA form, the CDR3 reads TGCAGTGCCGTGACAGGTGCCTACACCTTC. Translated: CSAVTGAYTF.

This clone appeared once. This CDR3 reads CASSAPTSGRASTQYF. In DNA form, the CDR3 reads TGCGCCAGCAGCGCCCCGACTAGCGGGAGGGCCTCGACCCAGTACTTC. This rearrangement joins TRBV5-1 to TRBJ2-5; 14 bases map to TRBD2. The CDR3 spans 16 residues. CDR1 is SGHRS, CDR2 YFSETQ, per germline. With V trimmed by 4 bases and J by 7 bases, 9 bases remained unmatched.

The chain carries TRBV6-5 and TRBJ2-3, with D possibly being TRBD1 (6 bases). The CDR3 spans 15 residues. V shed 5 bases and J shed 0 bases, with 12 bases lying between them. CDR1 and CDR2 from the germline V gene are MNHEY and SVGAGI. CDR3 nucleotide sequence: TGTGCCAGCAGTCAAACAGGGCCTAGCACAGATACGCAGTATTTT. It codes for CASSQTGPSTDTQYF.

The chain combines TRBV5-6 with TRBJ1-4; 9 bases are a match to TRBD1. CDR3 size: 16 residues. The V and J ends lost 4 bases and 2 bases, in that order; junction bases with no gene match: 6. CDR1 and CDR2 from the germline V gene are SGHDT and YYEEEE. The chain's CDR3 is CASSAGGQGTNEKLFF. The CDR3 DNA reads TGTGCCAGCAGCGCGGGGGGACAGGGCACTAATGAAAAACTGTTTTTT.

The chain's CDR3 is CASSQVPNRGETQYF. CDR3 sequence (DNA): TGTGCCAGCAGCCAAGTACCCAACAGGGGAGAGACCCAGTACTTC. The chain is built from TRBV14 and TRBJ2-5, with 7 bases identical to TRBD1. The CDR3 sequence is 15 residues long. From germline, CDR1 is SGHDN and CDR2 FVKESK. J was trimmed by 4 bases and V by 1 base; bases with no gene match: 6.

V gene TRBV6-4 combines with J gene TRBJ2-3; D possibly corresponds to TRBD1 (6 bases). The CDR3 covers 16 residues. Trimming removed 8 bases from V and 0 bases from J, with 18 bases in between. In germline, CDR1 is MRHNA, CDR2 SNTAGT. The CDR3 spells CASRTEGFASTDTQYF. The CDR3 DNA follows: TGTGCCAGCCGGACAGAAGGTTTTGCTAGCACAGATACGCAGTATTTT.

A single count supports this clone. J is TRBJ1-1 and V is TRBV6-5; D is possibly TRBD1 (5 bases). Germline V gene data show CDR1 as MNHEY and CDR2 as SVGAGI. Trimming took 6 bases from V and 7 from J, leaving 12 bases between them. CDR3 size: 12 residues. The CDR3 DNA reads TGTGCCAGCAGCACCATCGGGGGTGAAGCTTTCTTT. Protein product: CASSTIGGEAFF.

The J gene is TRBJ1-2, the V gene TRBV14; D uncertain. Trimming shortened V by 2 bases and J by 8 bases, and 12 bases separated the two germline ends. Germline V gives CDR1 SGHDN, CDR2 FVKESK. The CDR3 has 13 residues. DNA of the CDR3: TGTGCCAGCAGCCAACACAGAGGCGGGGGCTACACCTTC. Translation gives CASSQHRGGGYTF.

The chain is built from TRBV24-1 and TRBJ2-1; no definite D call. This CDR3 has 16 residues. The germline V gene encodes CDR1 KGHDR and CDR2 SFDVKD. V was shortened by 1 base and J by 0 bases, with 9 bases between the two germline ends. The chain's CDR3 is CATSDFESSSYNEQFF. As DNA, the CDR3 is TGTGCCACCAGTGATTTCGAGTCTAGCTCCTACAATGAGCAGTTCTTC.

CDR3 sequence: CASSRTESSYEQYF. In DNA form, the CDR3 reads TGTGCCAGCAGCCGGACAGAATCATCCTACGAGCAGTACTTC. The rearrangement uses TRBV5-4 and TRBJ2-7; a weak D match, TRBD1 (6 bases). Germline assignment: CDR1 SGHNT and CDR2 YYREEE (reference sequence). V was clipped by 4 bases and J by 1 base, with 12 bases between them. The CDR3 has 14 amino acids.

The V gene is TRBV2, the J gene TRBJ1-1; D ambiguous. The V and J ends lost 2 bases and 3 bases respectively, with 13 bases between them. There are 15 residues in the CDR3. Germline CDR1 SNHLY, CDR2 FYNNEI. CDR3 residues: CASSEQSPGDTEAFF. DNA for the CDR3: TGTGCCAGCAGTGAACAGTCCCCCGGGGACACTGAAGCTTTCTTT.

The count of this clone is one. V gene TRBV30 combines with J gene TRBJ2-7, with D tentatively TRBD2 (6 bases). Trimming took off 2 bases at V and 4 bases at J, with 9 bases between the two ends. CDR1 GTSNPN and CDR2 SVGIG come from the germline V gene (reference sequence). This CDR3 is 12 amino acids long. The CDR3 nucleotides are TGTGCCTGGAGTTCGGGGGTATACGAGCAGTACTTC. Residues: CAWSSGVYEQYF.

The chain's CDR3 is CASSQGGTILDTQYF. In nucleotides, the CDR3 is TGTGCCAGCAGCCAAGGGGGGACTATCTTGGATACGCAGTATTTT. The chain links TRBV4-2 to TRBJ2-3, with 7 bases that match TRBD2. This CDR3 comprises 15 residues. From germline, CDR1 is LGHNA and CDR2 YNFKEQ. V shed 1 base and J 6 bases; nucleotides not matched to a gene: 7.

CDR3 DNA: TGTGCCAGCTCCCCAACAGGGTCGTCCCTCCCCACCGGGGAGCTGTTTTTT. This translates into CASSPTGSSLPTGELFF. This sequence joins TRBV18 and TRBJ2-2, with TRBD1 as a possible D gene (6 bases). CDR1 KGHSH and CDR2 LQKENI come from the germline V gene. V was cut by 6 bases and J by 4 bases, with 21 bases left in between. This CDR3 spans 17 amino acids.

The rearrangement links TRBV10-2 to TRBJ2-1, with 10 bases lining up with TRBD1. Germline CDR1 and CDR2: WSHSY and SAAADI. V lost 6 bases to trimming and J lost 0 bases; unmatched junction nucleotides: 14. CDR3 length: 19 amino acids. CDR3 amino acids: CASRGDRGPSLSSYNEQFF. CDR3 bases: TGCGCCAGCAGAGGAGACAGGGGGCCGTCCTTAAGCTCCTACAATGAGCAGTTCTTC.

This clone was picked up one time. The rearrangement joins TRBV2 to TRBJ1-4; TRBD1 agrees at 8 bases. Germline V gene data show CDR1 as SNHLY and CDR2 as FYNNEI. The V segment lost 8 bases and the J segment 8 bases; nucleotides outside the gene matches: 7. The CDR3 totals 13 residues. CDR3 nucleotide sequence: TGTGCCAGCTCTAGACAGGGGCAGGAAAAACTGTTTTTT. It is translated as CASSRQGQEKLFF.

The chain recombines TRBV3-1 (or the pseudogene TRBV3-2) with TRBJ2-5; tentatively, D is TRBD2 (5 bases). Trimming pared 0 bases from V and 4 bases from J, leaving 15 bases between. Germline V gene sequence: CDR1 LGHDT, CDR2 YNNKEL (reference sequence). CDR3 length equals 16 residues. For the CDR3, the DNA is TGTGCCAGCAGCCAAGATCTCGGGGTTGGAGGAGAGACCCAGTACTTC. Translating gives CASSQDLGVGGETQYF.

The V call is TRBV3-1 (or the pseudogene TRBV3-2), the J call TRBJ2-2; 10 nucleotides agree with TRBD2. CDR1 LGHDT and CDR2 YNNKEL come from the germline V gene (reference sequence). CDR3 length: 13 residues. The J segment lost 15 bases and the V segment lost 2 bases, leaving 6 bases of the junction unmatched. CDR3 region: CASSQLASGSVFF. DNA for the CDR3: TGTGCCAGCAGCCAACTAGCTAGCGGGAGTGTGTTTTTT.

The rearrangement uses TRBV29-1 and TRBJ2-5; maybe TRBD2 (6 bases). The CDR3 runs to 13 residues. From germline, CDR1 is SQVTM and CDR2 ANQGSEA. Trimming took off 4 bases at V and 2 bases at J, with 11 bases between the two ends. The CDR3 bases are TGCAGCGTTGGTGGAGGGGCGCAAGAGACCCAGTACTTC. Translated: CSVGGGAQETQYF.

The chain couples TRBV3-1 (or the pseudogene TRBV3-2) to TRBJ1-5; D is possibly TRBD1 (5 bases). Germline-derived CDR1 and CDR2 are LGHDT and YNNKEL (reference sequence). V lost 0 bases to trimming and J lost 5 bases, with 8 bases between them. The CDR3 loop spans 14 amino acids. Here the CDR3 DNA reads TGTGCCAGCAGCCAAGATGTAGGGGATCAGCCCCAGCATTTT. This translates into CASSQDVGDQPQHF.

The chain links TRBV10-3 to TRBJ2-1; 8 nucleotides align to TRBD2. The ends lost 10 bases at V and 5 bases at J; junction bases unmatched: 7. Germline CDR1 is ENHRY and CDR2 is SYGVKD. This CDR3 spans 13 amino acids. CDR3 DNA sequence: TGTGCCACCGCCCGGGAGGGAAACAATGAGCAGTTCTTC. Its protein product is CATAREGNNEQFF.

This chain joins TRBV7-9 and TRBJ2-3; 9 nucleotides align to TRBD2. Germline-derived CDR1 and CDR2 are SEHNR and FQNEAQ (reference sequence). There are 14 residues in the CDR3. V trimming: 3 bases; J trimming: 7 bases; junction bases outside the gene matches: 5. CDR3 DNA sequence: TGTGCCAGCAGCTTTAGCGGGGGATGGTATACGCAGTATTTT. The encoded protein is CASSFSGGWYTQYF.